This T cell receptor beta chain originates from a study of cytomegalovirus exposure and HLA in healthy donors. The PCR ran on 60 Vbeta and 13 Jbeta primers. Original data processing: The authors later counted roughly 77 million unique TCR beta chains, some 12 million of them shared. Sequenced by immunoSEQ multiplex PCR; TCRdb stores in-frame clones only, minus some. V and J calls and clone size are given by that table; D and trimming were obtained from the DNA. The sample carries fewer than 200,000 clones, more than 75% recorded once. Regarding donors, all were healthy bone marrow donors. The CDR3 has 16 residues. Germline-derived CDR1 and CDR2 are SGHNT and YYREEE (reference sequence). V lost 0 bases and J lost 2, with 14 bases in between. Study-wide points: About 87% or about 30% of the time was how often most TCR beta V segments were productive, according to an earlier analysis.

As for this clone: Its antigen is currently unknown.

The sample consisted of PBMCs. The gene calls are TRBV5-4 and TRBJ2-5, with TRBD1 as a possible D gene (6 bases). The sequence was obtained from a girl under three years old in good health and CMV-seronegative. The CDR3 DNA reads TGTGCCAGCAGCTTGGGGTTACAGGGTCAACAAGAGACCCAGTACTTC. Translating it yields CASSLGLQGQQETQYF. The whole variable domain, remainder taken from reference TRBV5-4 and TRBJ2-5, is ETGVTQSPTHLIKTRGQQVTLRCSSQSGHNTVSWYQQALGQGPQFIFQYYREEENGRGNFPPRFSGLQFPNYSSELNVNALELDDSALYLCASSLGLQGQQETQYFGPGTRLLVL.